Shown below are 27 T cell receptor beta chains from a single sample sequenced in a study of shared clonotypes between healthy human individuals. The table came from immunoSEQ multiplex PCR; TCRdb's copy has only in-frame clones and leaves some out. The sample has approximately 1.5 million clones; around 98.5% are singletons. The source material was naive CD4+ T cells sorted from blood. Noted subset: CD45RA+ positively selected. These receptors all stem from a man younger than 40 in good health.

The V call is TRBV7-7, the J call TRBJ2-1; 7 nucleotides match TRBD2. There are 15 residues in the CDR3. Germline trimming cut 5 bases from V and 3 bases from J; bases unmatched to any gene: 7. Germline loops: CDR1 SSHAT, CDR2 FNYEAQ (reference sequence). The CDR3 bases are TGTGCCAGCAGCCCAGGTACGGGAGGCTACAATGAGCAGTTCTTC. It translates to CASSPGTGGYNEQFF.

The J gene is TRBJ2-1, the V gene TRBV28; 7 bases map to TRBD1. Germline-derived CDR1 and CDR2 are MDHEN and SYDVKM. This CDR3 has 16 amino acids. Trimming took 5 bases from V and 7 from J; bases not matched to a gene: 14. The CDR3 DNA reads TGTGCCAGCAGTACCCTCCGGGTTGACAGGGCAAATGAGCAGTTCTTC. This encodes CASSTLRVDRANEQFF. Based on the CDR3 plus reference TRBV28 and TRBJ2-1, the full variable domain is DVKVTQSSRYLVKRTGEKVFLECVQDMDHENMFWYRQDPGLGLRLIYFSYDVKMKEKGDIPEGYSVSREKKERFSLILESASTNQTSMYLCASSTLRVDRANEQFFGPGTRLTVL.

The chain has TRBV15 and TRBJ1-1, with D unclear. V was cut by 5 bases and J by 1 base, with 11 bases left in between. CDR3 length: 14 amino acids. Germline-derived CDR1 and CDR2 are LNHNV and YYDKDF (reference sequence). CDR3 bases: TGTGCCACCAGCCCCCAAAAAAGGAACACTGAAGCTTTCTTT. It is translated as CATSPQKRNTEAFF.

This chain links TRBV7-2 with TRBJ2-1; a possible D gene is TRBD1 (6 bases). The CDR3 is 17 residues long. V lost 3 bases and J lost 4, with 19 bases in between. CDR1 and CDR2 from the germline V gene are SGHTA and FQGNSA. CDR3 DNA sequence: TGTGCCAGCAGCTTCTTACAGGGATTAGTTCGGTACAATGAGCAGTTCTTC. Its translation: CASSFLQGLVRYNEQFF.

This chain uses TRBV5-1 with TRBJ1-2; D uncertain. This CDR3 is 13 amino acids long. Germline values: CDR1 SGHRS, CDR2 YFSETQ. Trimming removed 5 bases from V and 4 bases from J, with 12 bases in between. CDR3 sequence reads: CASSLGAFYGYTF. The CDR3 DNA follows: TGCGCCAGCAGTTTAGGAGCCTTCTATGGCTACACCTTC.

The CDR3 is CASRDDRVNTEAFF. The CDR3 nucleotides are TGTGCCAGCAGAGACGACAGGGTGAACACTGAAGCTTTCTTT. The chain couples TRBV28 to TRBJ1-1; 7 bases are shared with TRBD1. The CDR3 length is 14 residues. Germline V gene data show CDR1 as MDHEN and CDR2 as SYDVKM. V lost 6 bases and J lost 0; bases outside the gene matches: 4.

Points on this clone: The sample contains more than one DNA sequence encoding this CDR3. V is TRBV7-7 and J is TRBJ2-2; no clear D. The CDR3 has 14 residues. Germline CDR1 and CDR2: SSHAT and FNYEAQ (reference sequence). V was pared by 0 bases and J by 2 bases, with 4 bases between. CDR3 in amino acids: CASSLALNTGELFF. The CDR3 bases are TGTGCCAGCAGCTTAGCGCTTAACACCGGGGAGCTGTTTTTT.

The rearrangement links TRBV4-1 to TRBJ2-1; perhaps D is TRBD1 or TRBD2 (7 bases each). This CDR3 spans 17 amino acids. V lost 1 base and J lost 9, with 22 bases in between. The germline V gene encodes CDR1 MGHRA and CDR2 YSYEKL. The chain's CDR3 is CASSQVMTGRDTGEQFF. The CDR3, as DNA: TGCGCCAGCAGCCAAGTTATGACAGGGAGGGATACTGGTGAGCAGTTCTTC.

The chain links TRBV6-1 to TRBJ1-2, with 10 bases matching TRBD1. CDR1 is MNHNS and CDR2 is SASEGT in the germline V gene. With 3 bases clipped from V and 5 bases from J, the junction kept 12 bases outside the gene matches. The CDR3 length is 17 residues. CDR3 nucleotide sequence: TGTGCCAGCAGTGACGGAGGGGGACAGGGGTTGGTTTATGGCTACACCTTC. Its translation is CASSDGGGQGLVYGYTF.

With respect to this clone: Additional DNA sequences in this sample encode the identical CDR3. The V call is TRBV7-3, the J call TRBJ2-3; D is unclear. CDR1 and CDR2 (germline): SGHTA, FQGTGA. The CDR3 is 12 amino acids. Trimming stripped 3 bases from V and 5 bases from J, with 6 bases between. CDR3 sequence (DNA): TGTGCCAGCAGCTTGTTAGGAGATACGCAGTATTTT. Amino acids: CASSLLGDTQYF.

Concerning this clone itself: Other DNA sequences in this sample translate to the same CDR3. The rearrangement links TRBV5-1 to TRBJ2-1; D gene ambiguous. V dropped 1 base and J dropped 6 bases, with 2 bases sitting between them. CDR3 length: 11 residues. Germline V lookup: CDR1 SGHRS, CDR2 YFSETQ. The chain's CDR3 is CASSLSNEQFF. The CDR3 bases are TGCGCCAGCAGCTTGAGCAATGAGCAGTTCTTC.

The V gene is TRBV29-1, the J gene TRBJ1-1; no definite D call. This CDR3 is 14 amino acids long. The germline V gene has CDR1 SQVTM and CDR2 ANQGSEA. Trimming removed 2 bases from V and 0 bases from J, with 10 bases in between. The CDR3 reads CSVERVLMNTEAFF. In DNA, the CDR3 is TGCAGCGTTGAACGGGTACTGATGAACACTGAAGCTTTCTTT.

Worth noting for this clone: The junction differs from germline at one of its ends, possibly a read error. For the CDR3, the DNA is TGTGCCATCAGTGAAGATGGGATCGGGAGGGTTCGGTCCTTC. Amino acid sequence: CAISEDGIGRVRSF. The chain couples TRBV10-3 to TRBJ1-2; D remains ambiguous. This CDR3 contains 14 residues. Germline CDR1 and CDR2: ENHRY and SYGVKD.

The chain is built from TRBV30 and TRBJ1-5; a weak D match, TRBD1 (6 bases). Trimming stripped 1 base from V and 6 bases from J, with 10 bases between. CDR1 is GTSNPN and CDR2 is SVGIG in the germline V gene (reference sequence). CDR3 length equals 13 residues. The CDR3 DNA follows: TGTGCCTGGAGTGAAGGGGGGGCTCAGCCCCAGCATTTT. Protein product: CAWSEGGAQPQHF.

The chain links TRBV5-1 to TRBJ1-2; 8 bases line up with TRBD1. V was pared by 4 bases and J by 0 bases, with 5 bases of the junction left unmatched. The CDR3 spans 15 residues. Germline lookup yields CDR1 SGHRS and CDR2 YFSETQ. CDR3 sequence: CASSQGTGANYGYTF. CDR3 in DNA: TGCGCCAGCAGCCAAGGGACAGGAGCTAACTATGGCTACACCTTC.

The chain employs TRBV19 and TRBJ2-7; D is uncertain. The CDR3 spans 15 residues. Per the germline V gene, CDR1 is LNHDA and CDR2 is SQIVND (reference sequence). Trimming removed 6 bases from V and 0 bases from J, with 15 bases in between. The CDR3 spells CASSQTSGGSYEQYF. DNA for the CDR3: TGTGCCAGTAGCCAGACCTCGGGCGGCTCCTACGAGCAGTACTTC.

V usage is TRBV7-9 and J usage is TRBJ1-2, with TRBD1 as a possible D gene (5 bases). Trimming removed 6 bases from V and 5 bases from J, with 13 bases in between. This CDR3 has 13 residues. Germline V gene data show CDR1 as SEHNR and CDR2 as FQNEAQ (reference sequence). CDR3 protein: CASSSQGEYGYTF. CDR3 coding DNA: TGTGCCAGCAGTTCTCAGGGAGAGTATGGCTACACCTTC.

This chain connects TRBV7-3 to TRBJ2-2; D is undetermined. V dropped 5 bases and J dropped 6 bases, with 10 bases sitting between them. The CDR3 length is 13 residues. Germline values: CDR1 SGHTA, CDR2 FQGTGA. For the CDR3, the DNA is TGTGCCAGCAGCCATCCGGTCGCCGGGGAGCTGTTTTTT. This gives the protein CASSHPVAGELFF. Drawing the rest from reference TRBV7-3 and TRBJ2-2, the complete variable domain is GAGVSQTPSNKVTEKGKYVELRCDPISGHTALYWYRQSLGQGPEFLIYFQGTGAADDSGLPNDRFFAVRPEGSVSTLKIQRTERGDSAVYLCASSHPVAGELFFGEGSRLTVL.

The rearrangement joins TRBV2 to TRBJ2-7; 9 positions match TRBD1. The CDR3 has 13 amino acids. V was pared by 7 bases and J by 5 bases, with 6 bases of the junction left unmatched. Germline CDR1 and CDR2: SNHLY and FYNNEI. CDR3 DNA: TGTGCCAGCAACCGGGACAGGGAGGACGAGCAGTACTTC. Its protein is CASNRDREDEQYF.

This chain uses TRBV2 with TRBJ1-1; D not resolved. Deletions cut 6 bases from V and 1 base from J, with 9 bases between. This CDR3 is 13 amino acids long. The germline gives CDR1 SNHLY, CDR2 FYNNEI. CDR3 loop: CASRLRENTEAFF. The CDR3 DNA sequence: TGTGCCAGCAGGTTAAGAGAGAACACTGAAGCTTTCTTT.

The chain joins TRBV7-8 to TRBJ1-1, with unresolved D. Germline values: CDR1 SGHVS, CDR2 FQNEAQ. This CDR3 is 13 amino acids long. V lost 3 bases, J lost 4 bases, and 9 bases lay in between. Here the CDR3 reads CASSFRGLTEAFF. The CDR3 nucleotides read TGTGCCAGCAGCTTTAGAGGGCTCACTGAAGCTTTCTTT.

The CDR3 DNA is TGTGCCAGTAGTAGTCTCCCGGGACAGGAGAATAGCAATCAGCCCCAGCATTTT. Its translation is CASSSLPGQENSNQPQHF. The chain recombines TRBV19 with TRBJ1-5; 8 bases line up with TRBD1. Per the germline V gene, CDR1 is LNHDA and CDR2 is SQIVND (reference sequence). The CDR3 is made up of 18 amino acids. V shed 4 bases, J shed 0 bases, and the junction held 11 bases outside the gene matches. Using reference TRBV19 and TRBJ1-5 for the parts outside the CDR3, the full variable domain is DGGITQSPKYLFRKEGQNVTLSCEQNLNHDAMYWYRQDPGQGLRLIYYSQIVNDFQKGDIAEGYSVSREKKESFPLTVTSAQKNPTAFYLCASSSLPGQENSNQPQHFGDGTRLSIL.

V is TRBV7-2 and J is TRBJ2-1; D may correspond to TRBD1 or TRBD2 (5 bases each). This CDR3 has 17 residues. Looked up from germline, CDR1 is SGHTA and CDR2 is FQGNSA. V was clipped by 5 bases and J by 2 bases, with 19 bases between them. CDR3 amino acids: CASSPRDVGAPYNEQFF. The CDR3 region has the DNA TGTGCCAGCAGCCCCCGGGACGTGGGAGCCCCCTACAATGAGCAGTTCTTC.

As to this clone: This same CDR3 is encoded by further DNA sequences in the sample. V is TRBV11-2 and J is TRBJ2-3, with D uncertain. The V end was cut by 3 bases, the J end by 6 bases, with 7 bases between. The CDR3 length is 12 residues. Germline lookup yields CDR1 SGHAT and CDR2 FQNNGV. The CDR3 DNA sequence: TGTGCCAGCAGCTTCGTATCGGATACGCAGTATTTT. This codes for CASSFVSDTQYF.

This clone was counted a single time. V and J are TRBV6-5 and TRBJ1-1; D is unclear. Looked up from germline, CDR1 is MNHEY and CDR2 is SVGAGI. Trimming pared 6 bases from V and 1 base from J, leaving 12 bases between. This CDR3 comprises 14 residues. The CDR3 region has the DNA TGTGCCAGCAGCCCGGCGGACGGGAACACTGAAGCTTTCTTT. This encodes CASSPADGNTEAFF.

The gene calls are TRBV9 and TRBJ2-3, with D perhaps TRBD2 (6 bases). The CDR3 sequence is 12 residues long. Between the trimmed V and J ends, which lost 4 bases and 6 bases, there was a span of 9 bases. The germline V gene encodes CDR1 SGDLS and CDR2 YYNGEE. CDR3 in DNA: TGTGCCAGCAGCCGAGGGAGGGATACGCAGTATTTT. It encodes CASSRGRDTQYF.

This clone was counted a single time. The V gene is TRBV2, the J gene TRBJ2-3; possibly TRBD2 for D (6 bases). Trimming stripped 3 bases from V and 2 bases from J, with 15 bases between. The germline V gene encodes CDR1 SNHLY and CDR2 FYNNEI. This CDR3 comprises 16 residues. This chain's CDR3 is CASSEESGLPTDTQYF. Here the CDR3 DNA reads TGTGCCAGCAGTGAGGAGAGCGGGCTCCCCACAGATACGCAGTATTTT.